This entry lists 23 T cell receptor beta chains sequenced from one sample in a study of Ad26.COV2.S vaccination and SARS-CoV-2 variants. The treatment: about 20 received Ad26.COV2.S at low or high dose, single or two shots; several received placebo; per-sample allocation not given. Material that was analyzed had been drawn on day 63 after the first vaccine or placebo injection. Method: immunoSEQ multiplex PCR; TCRdb's copy keeps in-frame clones and lacks some. The sample contains approximately 300,000 clones, roughly 80% of which appear only once. This material consisted of peripheral blood, taken in a trial of Ad26.COV2.S vaccine versus placebo. The source is a person between 18 and 59 years old who received the Ad26.COV2.S COVID-19 vaccine or a placebo.

CDR3 sequence (DNA): TGTGCCAGCTCACCAACCACCCTCACTGAAGCTTTCTTT. Its protein is CASSPTTLTEAFF. The chain has TRBV18 and TRBJ1-1; no clear D. Germline values: CDR1 KGHSH, CDR2 LQKENI. The CDR3 contains 13 residues. Between the trimmed V and J ends, which lost 2 bases and 4 bases, there was a span of 8 bases.

In DNA form, the CDR3 reads TGTGCCAGCAGCCTGGGACAGGGGTTGGGCTACACCTTC. This codes for CASSLGQGLGYTF. The chain is built from TRBV12-3 or TRBV12-4 and TRBJ1-2; TRBD1 aligns across 10 bases. The V segment lost 6 bases and the J segment 8 bases; nucleotides outside the gene matches: 6. The CDR3 is 13 amino acids.

This chain connects TRBV28 to TRBJ1-3, with D unresolved. Trimming took off 6 bases at V and 2 bases at J, with 5 bases between the two ends. CDR1 is MDHEN and CDR2 is SYDVKM in the germline V gene. The CDR3 runs to 12 residues. CDR3 in amino acids: CASRVAGNTIYF. The CDR3 DNA sequence: TGTGCCAGCAGGGTGGCTGGAAACACCATATATTTT.

V is TRBV24-1 and J is TRBJ2-7; D gene ambiguous. V was clipped by 7 bases and J by 6 bases, with 15 bases between them. Germline V gene sequence: CDR1 KGHDR, CDR2 SFDVKD. The CDR3 has 13 amino acids. In nucleotides, the CDR3 is TGTGCCACCAGCGAGGATGGGAAATCCGAGCAGTACTTC. It encodes CATSEDGKSEQYF.

This clone was recorded once. This chain uses TRBV7-3 with TRBJ2-3; tentatively, D is TRBD1 or TRBD2 (5 bases each). The length of the CDR3 is 13 residues. V lost 6 bases and J 2 bases, leaving 9 bases between the germline ends. CDR1 is SGHTA and CDR2 is FQGTGA in the germline V gene. In nucleotides, the CDR3 is TGTGCCAGCAGTTCCGGGGCCACAGATACGCAGTATTTT. Protein: CASSSGATDTQYF.

The chain is built from TRBV15 and TRBJ1-2, with D unclear. This CDR3 region has 15 residues. Germline V gene sequence: CDR1 LNHNV, CDR2 YYDKDF (reference sequence). V gave up 0 bases and J gave up 4 bases, with 12 bases separating them. CDR3 nucleotides: TGTGCCACCAGCAGAGATGTTAAGGATATCTATGGCTACACCTTC. Its protein is CATSRDVKDIYGYTF.

The V and J genes are TRBV19 and TRBJ1-1, with 7 bases lining up with TRBD1. The CDR3 consists of 16 residues. The germline CDR1 and CDR2 sequences are LNHDA and SQIVND (reference sequence). The J segment lost 2 bases and the V segment lost 5 bases, leaving 11 bases of the junction unmatched. DNA of the CDR3: TGTGCCAGTAGTCTCGCCGGCGGGACAGTCAACACTGAAGCTTTCTTT. Encoded protein: CASSLAGGTVNTEAFF.

This chain joins TRBV10-3 and TRBJ1-1; 7 nucleotides line up with TRBD1. CDR3 length: 16 amino acids. CDR1 and CDR2 from the germline V gene are ENHRY and SYGVKD. The V and J ends lost 11 bases and 0 bases, in that order; junction bases with no gene match: 15. The CDR3 bases are TGTGCCCCCAATGGAGGGGGCCATACAGTGAACACTGAAGCTTTCTTT. Protein: CAPNGGGHTVNTEAFF.

The chain links TRBV27 to TRBJ2-1; 10 nucleotides agree with TRBD2. Germline loops: CDR1 MNHEY, CDR2 SMNVEV (reference sequence). V shed 3 bases and J 4 bases; nucleotides not matched to a gene: 6. The CDR3 is made up of 16 amino acids. In DNA, the CDR3 is TGTGCCAGCAGTTTTTCCGGGACTAGCGCGTACAATGAGCAGTTCTTC. Translated, it gives CASSFSGTSAYNEQFF.

V gene TRBV12-1 combines with J gene TRBJ2-3; the D call in the table, TRBD1, was not verified against the DNA. TRBV12-1 constitutes a pseudogene. The CDR3 covers 17 residues. In nucleotides, the CDR3 is TGTGCCAGCAGTTGCCCGGGACAGGGGGCGAGGACAGATACGCAGTATTTT. As protein: CASSCPGQGARTDTQYF.

The rearrangement joins TRBV5-1 to TRBJ1-3; D is unresolved. The V end lost 4 bases, the J end lost 0 bases, and 11 bases lay between the germline ends. This CDR3 spans 15 amino acids. CDR1 and CDR2 from the germline V gene are SGHRS and YFSETQ. CDR3 protein: CASSLDGNSGNTIYF. CDR3 coding DNA: TGCGCCAGCAGCCTGGACGGGAACTCTGGAAACACCATATATTTT.

This chain uses TRBV28 with TRBJ1-2, with D possibly being TRBD1 (5 bases). The germline V gene encodes CDR1 MDHEN and CDR2 SYDVKM. V was clipped by 5 bases and J by 0 bases, with 16 bases between them. The CDR3 loop spans 16 amino acids. The DNA for the CDR3 is TGTGCCAGCAGTCCAGGGCCGTGGGTATCTAACTATGGCTACACCTTC. As protein: CASSPGPWVSNYGYTF.

This chain connects TRBV24-1 to TRBJ2-3; TRBD2 matches at 7 bases. Trimming cost V 1 base and J 2 bases; bases outside gene matches: 11. The V gene's germline CDR1 is KGHDR and CDR2 SFDVKD. The CDR3 consists of 18 residues. The CDR3 DNA reads as TGTGCCACCAGTGATTTTAAAGGAGTCGGGGGGATCACAGATACGCAGTATTTT. It yields the protein CATSDFKGVGGITDTQYF.

V and J are TRBV28 and TRBJ1-1, with D maybe TRBD1 (5 bases). CDR1 is MDHEN and CDR2 is SYDVKM in the germline V gene. The CDR3 is 15 residues long. Trimming pared 3 bases from V and 0 bases from J, leaving 11 bases between. The CDR3 reads CASSLRGVMNTEAFF. CDR3 nucleotides: TGTGCCAGCAGTTTGAGGGGAGTTATGAACACTGAAGCTTTCTTT.

The table lists this clone with a count of one. The chain carries TRBV5-1 and TRBJ1-6; 10 positions match TRBD1. The junction had 12 bases not matched to a gene; V was cut back by 2 bases and J by 10 bases. This CDR3 is built from 17 residues. The germline CDR1 and CDR2 sequences are SGHRS and YFSETQ. The CDR3 coding sequence is TGCGCCAGCAGCTTACATTGGGGGGACAGGGGACGCTCACCCCTCCACTTT. Amino acids: CASSLHWGDRGRSPLHF.

The rearrangement links TRBV2 to TRBJ2-2, with D unresolved. Per the germline V gene, CDR1 is SNHLY and CDR2 is FYNNEI. This CDR3 spans 13 amino acids. V dropped 6 bases and J dropped 7 bases, with 12 bases sitting between them. The CDR3 protein is CASRAHGDGELFF. The CDR3 DNA sequence: TGTGCCAGCAGGGCACATGGGGACGGGGAGCTGTTTTTT.

V gene TRBV9 combines with J gene TRBJ1-1, with 7 positions matching TRBD1. Looked up from germline, CDR1 is SGDLS and CDR2 is YYNGEE. This CDR3 has 16 residues. V gave up 3 bases and J gave up 2 bases; unmatched junction bases: 10. The CDR3 sequence: CASSALGQENNTEAFF. DNA of the CDR3: TGTGCCAGCAGCGCCCTAGGACAGGAGAATAACACTGAAGCTTTCTTT.

J is TRBJ2-1 and V is TRBV4-1; D is unclear. Germline V lookup: CDR1 MGHRA, CDR2 YSYEKL. Trimming removed 0 bases from V and 3 bases from J, with 15 bases in between. This CDR3 spans 17 amino acids. Here the CDR3 reads CASSQDWRKTLYNEQFF. CDR3 nucleotides: TGCGCCAGCAGCCAAGATTGGCGGAAAACACTCTACAATGAGCAGTTCTTC.

The chain joins TRBV7-3 to TRBJ2-3; unclear D gene. The CDR3 contains 14 residues. CDR1 and CDR2 (germline): SGHTA, FQGTGA. Trimming removed 5 bases at V and 1 base at J, with 10 bases between. The DNA for the CDR3 is TGTGCCAGCAGCGCCAACTCAGGCACAGATACGCAGTATTTT. This sequence encodes CASSANSGTDTQYF.

This chain uses TRBV6-5 with TRBJ1-1, with TRBD1 as a possible D gene (6 bases). The CDR3 is made up of 13 amino acids. V was shortened by 6 bases and J by 5 bases, with 13 bases between the two germline ends. In germline, CDR1 is MNHEY, CDR2 SVGAGI. CDR3 bases: TGTGCCAGCAGAACAGGGTTGGGGACTGAAGCTTTCTTT. This translates into CASRTGLGTEAFF.

This clone was counted between two and nine times. V gene TRBV19 combines with J gene TRBJ2-7, with a possible D match to TRBD2 (7 bases). V was cut by 3 bases and J by 3 bases, with 9 bases left in between. Germline V gene sequence: CDR1 LNHDA, CDR2 SQIVND (reference sequence). CDR3 length: 13 residues. The CDR3: CASSMRGHYEQYF. The DNA for the CDR3 is TGTGCCAGTAGTATGCGGGGGCACTACGAGCAGTACTTC.

This chain connects TRBV7-6 to TRBJ1-4, with 10 bases that match TRBD1. Germline V CDR1 and CDR2: SGHVS, FNYEAQ. This CDR3 spans 17 amino acids. The junction had 7 bases not matched to a gene; V was cut back by 3 bases and J by 3 bases. CDR3 bases: TGTGCCAGCAGCTTGTTCCGACAGGGGGCCTCTAATGAAAAACTGTTTTTT. It yields the protein CASSLFRQGASNEKLFF.

V is TRBV4-2 and J is TRBJ1-2; D is unresolved. The CDR3 is 13 residues long. V gave up 0 bases and J gave up 4 bases, with 6 bases separating them. Germline values: CDR1 LGHNA, CDR2 YNFKEQ. This CDR3 is CASSQDLGYGYTF. The CDR3 DNA reads as TGTGCCAGCAGCCAAGATCTGGGCTATGGCTACACCTTC.